Sequencing of this T cell receptor beta chain was carried out in a study of CD8 T cells in Susac syndrome. TEMRA cells were FACS-enriched and CD8+ and CD4+ T cells negatively isolated. Broader study findings: Regarding the TCR sequencing and HLA analysis, the study admitted that a relatively small number of individuals were involved.

Germline values: CDR1 SEHNR, CDR2 FQNEAQ (reference sequence). The CDR3 contains 16 residues. Trimming removed 7 bases at V and 3 bases at J, with 19 bases between. Concerning this clonotype: Its antigen is as yet unknown.

Reverse transcription of about 0.45 to 1 ug RNA was performed with random hexamers. A multiplex approach, immunoSEQ multiplex PCR, amplified TCR beta CDR3 across 54 Vbeta and 13 Jbeta. Via MiXCR, TCRdb re-called the immunoSEQ multiplex PCR reads, giving one row per CDR3 protein. The repertoire holds about 80,000 distinct CDR3 sequences, with roughly 94% as singletons. The sequenced sample was CD8+ T cells from PBMCs. This rearrangement joins TRBV7-9 to TRBJ2-1; a possible D gene is TRBD1 (5 bases). The sequence derives from a human donor in good health. CDR3 DNA: TGTGCCAGCACCCAAAGGGGTAGGGCCGGCTACAATGAGCAGTTCTTC. It encodes CASTQRGRAGYNEQFF.